One sample yielded the 15 T cell receptor beta chains listed below, sequenced in a study of pediatric ulcerative colitis. Libraries were prepared by immunoSEQ multiplex PCR; TCRdb keeps only in-frame clonotypes and omits some of them. The sample carries about 36,000 clones, over 80% recorded once. The sequenced sample consisted of blood. These receptors were taken from a girl aged 5 to 17 with moderate ulcerative colitis.

The rearrangement joins TRBV4-1 to TRBJ2-7; D is unresolved. The CDR3 has 15 residues. Germline V gene lookup returns CDR1 MGHRA and CDR2 YSYEKL. Trimming stripped 1 base from V and 3 bases from J, with 13 bases between. As DNA, the CDR3 is TGCGCCAGCAGCCAAGGGAGCTTCCAGAGCTACGAGCAGTACTTC. Its translation is CASSQGSFQSYEQYF.

This chain links TRBV12-5 with TRBJ1-5, with 8 positions matching TRBD1. J lost 7 bases, V lost 2 bases, and 7 bases had no gene match. CDR1 is LGHNT, CDR2 FRNRAP, per germline. The CDR3 consists of 15 residues. The CDR3 is CASGLIGQGEQPQHF. The CDR3 DNA reads as TGTGCTAGTGGTTTGATCGGACAGGGTGAACAGCCCCAGCATTTT.

The V and J genes are TRBV25-1 and TRBJ1-3; 8 nucleotides line up with TRBD1. CDR1 and CDR2 (germline): MGHDK, SYGVNS. This CDR3 contains 15 residues. V lost 4 bases to trimming and J lost 2 bases; unmatched junction nucleotides: 4. The CDR3 DNA sequence: TGTGCCAGCAGTGGACAGGGGTTCGCTGGAAACACCATATATTTT. It codes for CASSGQGFAGNTIYF.

This chain links TRBV2 with TRBJ1-2; D perhaps matches TRBD1 (6 bases). The CDR3 covers 14 residues. Germline CDR1 is SNHLY and CDR2 is FYNNEI. V dropped 5 bases and J dropped 0 bases, with 10 bases sitting between them. DNA of the CDR3: TGTGCCAGCAGTCCGGGACAAACTAACTATGGCTACACCTTC. Translation gives CASSPGQTNYGYTF.

V is TRBV5-6 and J is TRBJ2-1; D is unclear. Trimming pared 3 bases from V and 4 bases from J, leaving 8 bases between. The CDR3 contains 13 residues. The V gene's germline CDR1 is SGHDT and CDR2 YYEEEE. The CDR3 region has the DNA TGTGCCAGCAGCTCCATTTTGTACAATGAGCAGTTCTTC. It is translated as CASSSILYNEQFF. Together with reference TRBV5-6 and TRBJ2-1, the CDR3 gives the full variable domain: DAGVTQSPTHLIKTRGQQVTLRCSPKSGHDTVSWYQQALGQGPQFIFQYYEEEERQRGNFPDRFSGHQFPNYSSELNVNALLLGDSALYLCASSSILYNEQFFGPGTRLTVL.

The chain has TRBV25-1 and TRBJ2-1; 8 bases are a match to TRBD1. Germline assignment: CDR1 MGHDK and CDR2 SYGVNS. J was trimmed by 9 bases and V by 4 bases; bases with no gene match: 11. This CDR3 is 15 amino acids long. The CDR3 DNA sequence: TGTGCCAGCAGTGTACTCGGACAGGGTATCACTGAGCAGTTCTTC. Protein sequence: CASSVLGQGITEQFF.

V and J are TRBV7-2 and TRBJ1-3; no reliable D call. Looked up from germline, CDR1 is SGHTA and CDR2 is FQGNSA. V shed 1 base and J shed 4 bases, with 14 bases lying between them. The CDR3 length is 16 residues. CDR3 coding DNA: TGTGCCAGCAGCTTAGTTGGCAGCCCGTCCGGAAACACCATATATTTT. It is translated as CASSLVGSPSGNTIYF.

This chain connects TRBV25-1 to TRBJ2-3; D ambiguous. In germline, CDR1 is MGHDK, CDR2 SYGVNS. Deletions cut 2 bases from V and 3 bases from J, with 0 bases between. The CDR3 sequence is 11 residues long. CDR3 in DNA: TGTGCCAGCAGTGAAACAGATACGCAGTATTTT. Protein sequence: CASSETDTQYF. Looking up the rest from reference TRBV25-1 and TRBJ2-3 gives the full variable domain: EADIYQTPRYLVIGTGKKITLECSQTMGHDKMYWYQQDPGMELHLIHYSYGVNSTEKGDLSSESTVSRIRTEHFPLTLESARPSHTSQYLCASSETDTQYFGPGTRLTVL.

This clone was picked up a small number of times. The chain is built from TRBV7-2 and TRBJ1-2; D is uncertain. Germline V gene sequence: CDR1 SGHTA, CDR2 FQGNSA. V was clipped by 0 bases and J by 5 bases, with 7 bases between them. This CDR3 spans 13 amino acids. DNA of the CDR3: TGTGCCAGCAGCTTAGCCGCGGCGTATGGCTACACCTTC. Encoded protein: CASSLAAAYGYTF.

The chain carries TRBV15 and TRBJ1-5; weak D call: TRBD1 (5 bases). Trimming took 5 bases from V and 0 from J, leaving 14 bases between them. Germline assignment: CDR1 LNHNV and CDR2 YYDKDF (reference sequence). The CDR3 has 16 residues. CDR3 amino acids: CATSGLGADSNQPQHF. The DNA for the CDR3 is TGTGCCACCAGCGGCCTAGGGGCCGATAGCAATCAGCCCCAGCATTTT.

The chain links TRBV7-2 to TRBJ2-2, with 7 nucleotides matching TRBD1. Trimming cost V 4 bases and J 6 bases; bases outside gene matches: 8. The V gene's germline CDR1 is SGHTA and CDR2 FQGNSA. CDR3 length equals 15 residues. The CDR3, as DNA: TGTGCCAGCAGCTCCAGGGGGTCGGGCGCCGGGGAGCTGTTTTTT. Protein: CASSSRGSGAGELFF.

This clone has a handful of counts. The rearrangement joins TRBV7-9 to TRBJ2-5; unclear D gene. The CDR3 runs 15 residues. Germline assignment: CDR1 SEHNR and CDR2 FQNEAQ (reference sequence). V lost 1 base, J lost 0 bases, and 9 bases lay in between. The CDR3 sequence: CASSLERFDQETQYF. CDR3 DNA: TGTGCCAGCAGCTTAGAACGTTTCGACCAAGAGACCCAGTACTTC.

The chain recombines TRBV11-2 with TRBJ2-3, with 13 positions matching TRBD2. From germline, CDR1 is SGHAT and CDR2 FQNNGV. This CDR3 has 16 amino acids. The V segment lost 5 bases and the J segment 4 bases; nucleotides outside the gene matches: 6. The CDR3 region is CASSAFGTSGADTQYF. Written as DNA, the CDR3 is TGTGCCAGCAGCGCTTTCGGGACTAGCGGGGCAGATACGCAGTATTTT.

V is TRBV29-1 and J is TRBJ1-2, with D possibly TRBD1 on 5 matching bases. The V gene lost 7 bases and the J gene lost 3 bases, with 15 bases spanning the gap. The CDR3 contains 13 residues. The germline V gene has CDR1 SQVTM and CDR2 ANQGSEA. The CDR3 loop reads CSGAEGTDYGYTF. CDR3 nucleotide sequence: TGCAGCGGCGCGGAGGGGACGGACTATGGCTACACCTTC.

This clone is classed as medium-sized. CDR3 loop: CASSELGYSYNEQFF. CDR3 coding DNA: TGTGCCAGCAGTGAATTGGGATACTCCTACAATGAGCAGTTCTTC. The chain uses TRBV6-1 and TRBJ2-1, with no clear D. This CDR3 has 15 amino acids. In germline, CDR1 is MNHNS, CDR2 SASEGT. V was trimmed by 2 bases and J by 0 bases, leaving 8 bases between them.